The clone carrying this T cell receptor (beta chain) was detected only a few times. The antigen remains unidentified. Expressed TCRB transcripts were sequenced, since all the RNA that had been isolated was reverse transcribed. Clones were read by immunoSEQ multiplex PCR, and TCRdb kept only the in-frame ones, dropping some. The sample contains more than 250,000 clones, over 20% of which appear only once. The data were obtained in a study of beta chain features in type 1 diabetes. Whole-study results and caveats: VDJ junctions from type 1 diabetes patients carried fewer insertions and larger deletions. Moderately but significantly shorter TCRB CDR3s were found in Type 1 diabetes patients in all four CD4+ subsets. Shorter templates might be favored by PCR, equally in patients and controls.

This CDR3 region has 13 residues. Trimming took 3 bases from V and 0 from J, leaving 9 bases between them. Germline V CDR1 and CDR2: SQVTM, ANQGSEA. CD45RO/CCR7/CD25/CD127/CD95/CD27 staining was used to isolate CD4+ naive, central memory, regulatory and stem cell-like memory cells by sorting. Input material: naive CD4+ T cells from blood. The TCR sequence derives from a woman aged 40 to 50 with type 1 diabetes. The gene calls are TRBV29-1 and TRBJ2-7; TRBD1 is a possible D gene (6 bases). CDR3 sequence: CSVDQGPSYEQYF. The CDR3 coding sequence is TGCAGCGTTGATCAGGGGCCCTCCTACGAGCAGTACTTC.